The 6 T cell receptor beta chains given below trace back to one sample, sequenced in a study of blood T cell repertoires in COVID-19. Clones were sequenced by immunoSEQ multiplex PCR, and TCRdb holds only the in-frame ones, with some missing. The sample has 55,000 to 65,000 clones; about 91% are singletons. Sample: peripheral blood. The receptor set was obtained from a woman aged 55-69 years with COVID-19, enrolled during active disease.

Concerning this clone itself: A junction boundary mismatches the germline segment, possibly from a read error. The V gene is TRBV4-3, the J gene TRBJ1-1; tentatively, D is TRBD1 (5 bases). The germline CDR1 and CDR2 sequences are LGHNA and YSLEER. The CDR3 contains 15 residues. The CDR3 coding sequence is TGCGCCAGCAGCTTGGGAGGAGGGGTGAAGACTGAAGCTTTCTTT. Translation gives CASSLGGGVKTEAFF.

The chain links TRBV2 to TRBJ2-5; D unresolved. Germline V gene sequence: CDR1 SNHLY, CDR2 FYNNEI. V was shortened by 4 bases and J by 3 bases, with 3 bases between the two germline ends. The CDR3 is made up of 11 amino acids. As DNA, the CDR3 is TGTGCCAGCAGTGGAGAAGAGACCCAGTACTTC. Protein: CASSGEETQYF.

This chain links TRBV29-1 with TRBJ2-1, with 8 bases aligning to TRBD2. The CDR3 sequence is 16 residues long. Trimming cost V 1 base and J 4 bases; bases outside gene matches: 9. CDR1 SQVTM and CDR2 ANQGSEA come from the germline V gene. CDR3 sequence: CSVEGSTGGQYNEQFF. DNA of the CDR3: TGCAGCGTTGAAGGAAGTACGGGGGGGCAGTACAATGAGCAGTTCTTC.

The gene calls are TRBV5-4 and TRBJ2-1; 8 nucleotides agree with TRBD1. The germline CDR1 and CDR2 sequences are SGHNT and YYREEE (reference sequence). This CDR3 contains 15 residues. Losses at the gene ends were 2 bases for V and 8 bases for J; bases not matched to a gene: 9. This chain's CDR3 is CASSFGDRRRDEQFF. The CDR3 DNA follows: TGTGCCAGCAGCTTTGGGGACAGGCGTCGGGATGAGCAGTTCTTC.

The genes are TRBV7-8 and TRBJ1-5; D remains unclear. The CDR3 runs 12 residues. Germline V gene sequence: CDR1 SGHVS, CDR2 FQNEAQ. The germline V and J ends were trimmed by 2 bases and 5 bases, with 4 bases remaining between them. CDR3 in amino acids: CASSLQDQPQHF. The CDR3 nucleotides are TGTGCCAGCAGCTTACAGGATCAGCCCCAGCATTTT.

The chain links TRBV15 to TRBJ2-1; 10 bases line up with TRBD2. V shed 5 bases, J shed 7 bases, and the junction held 11 bases outside the gene matches. The CDR3 contains 16 residues. Germline lookup yields CDR1 LNHNV and CDR2 YYDKDF (reference sequence). DNA for the CDR3: TGTGCCACCAGCGGACCTTGGAGCGGGGGGGCGAATGAGCAGTTCTTC. Protein: CATSGPWSGGANEQFF.